This T cell receptor beta chain was identified in a study of T cell responses to AZD1222 COVID-19 vaccine. General study points: Two AZD1222 administrations were followed by greater Spike-specific TCR breadth and depth.

Points on this clone: What it binds is not known.

Germline V gene lookup returns CDR1 MRHNA and CDR2 SNTAGT. Trimming took off 6 bases at V and 1 base at J, with 9 bases between the two ends. CDR3 length equals 13 residues. The repertoire was sequenced with immunoSEQ multiplex PCR; TCRdb's copy has only in-frame clones and lacks some. The sample includes some 100,000 clones, 80% to 90% of them seen just once. The genes are TRBV6-4 and TRBJ1-1; possible D gene TRBD1, 6 bases. The TCR comes from an adult in good health. This material consisted of peripheral blood, taken on day 0 of AZD1222 vaccination. CDR3 residues: CASSATGNTEAFF. The DNA of the CDR3 is TGTGCCAGCAGCGCGACAGGGAACACTGAAGCTTTCTTT.